One sample yielded the 16 T cell receptor beta chains listed below, sequenced in a study of cytomegalovirus exposure and HLA in healthy donors. The PCR had 60 Vbeta and 13 Jbeta primers. Assay: immunoSEQ multiplex PCR; the TCRdb copy retains only in-frame clones and omits some. The table has around 140,000 clones, approximately 79% seen once. Sequencing was performed on PBMCs. The receptors were gathered from a male donor in good health and CMV-seronegative.

The chain carries TRBV13 and TRBJ2-5; TRBD1 aligns across 9 bases. The CDR3 is made up of 14 amino acids. Trimming at V came to 6 bases and at J to 5 bases, leaving 7 bases not matched to a gene. Germline values: CDR1 PRHDT, CDR2 FYEKMQ (reference sequence). CDR3 sequence reads: CASRPTGGGETQYF. The DNA of the CDR3 is TGTGCCAGCAGACCTACAGGGGGCGGGGAGACCCAGTACTTC.

This rearrangement joins TRBV7-2 to TRBJ2-5, with D hard to call. This CDR3 region has 14 residues. Trimming cost V 1 base and J 5 bases, with 11 bases left between them. CDR1 is SGHTA and CDR2 is FQGNSA in the germline V gene. The DNA of the CDR3 is TGTGCCAGCAGCTTAGTGGCACTGGAGGAGACCCAGTACTTC. Translation: CASSLVALEETQYF.

This clone was seen just once. CDR3 sequence: CASSSWRDTEAFF. As DNA, the CDR3 is TGTGCCAGCAGCTCCTGGAGAGACACTGAAGCTTTCTTT. The chain recombines TRBV13 with TRBJ1-1, with D hard to call. This CDR3 has 13 residues. Trimming removed 4 bases at V and 3 bases at J, with 9 bases between. CDR1 and CDR2 from the germline V gene are PRHDT and FYEKMQ (reference sequence).

The V and J genes are TRBV12-5 and TRBJ1-6; 10 nucleotides match TRBD1. From germline, CDR1 is LGHNT and CDR2 FRNRAP. The length of the CDR3 is 20 residues. With 4 bases clipped from V and 2 bases from J, the junction kept 14 bases outside the gene matches. The CDR3 bases are TGTGCTAGTGGTTCCCTGCCAGGACAGGGGGATTATACCTATAATTCACCCCTCCACTTT. Its protein product is CASGSLPGQGDYTYNSPLHF.

V and J are TRBV27 and TRBJ2-5, with D perhaps TRBD2 (6 bases). This CDR3 has 12 residues. The germline gives CDR1 MNHEY, CDR2 SMNVEV (reference sequence). Trimming stripped 6 bases from V and 5 bases from J, with 10 bases between. CDR3 in amino acids: CASSGGLETQYF. In nucleotides, the CDR3 is TGTGCCAGCAGCGGGGGATTGGAGACCCAGTACTTC.

This clone came up a few times. The rearrangement uses TRBV6-1 and TRBJ1-2; unclear D gene. Trimming took off 4 bases at V and 4 bases at J, with 13 bases between the two ends. This CDR3 has 14 amino acids. Germline values: CDR1 MNHNS, CDR2 SASEGT. The CDR3 DNA follows: TGTGCCAGCAGTGGCCCCGGACGGGGCTATGGCTACACCTTC. Its protein product is CASSGPGRGYGYTF.

The rearrangement joins TRBV5-1 to TRBJ1-1; TRBD1 aligns across 11 bases. The V and J ends lost 4 bases and 1 base, in that order; junction bases with no gene match: 3. This CDR3 is 15 amino acids long. CDR1 SGHRS and CDR2 YFSETQ come from the germline V gene. DNA of the CDR3: TGCGCCAGCAGCCAGGGGACAGGGGGGAACACTGAAGCTTTCTTT. Protein product: CASSQGTGGNTEAFF.

V and J are TRBV25-1 and TRBJ1-3; possible D gene TRBD1, 5 bases. The length of the CDR3 is 18 residues. V gave up 3 bases and J gave up 0 bases, with 18 bases separating them. Per the germline V gene, CDR1 is MGHDK and CDR2 is SYGVNS. CDR3 coding DNA: TGTGCCAGCAGTGATCTGCCCCGACAGAGTTCCTCTGGAAACACCATATATTTT. Translated, it gives CASSDLPRQSSSGNTIYF.

The chain combines TRBV7-2 with TRBJ1-1; no reliable D call. Trimming took off 0 bases at V and 3 bases at J, with 5 bases between the two ends. CDR3 length equals 13 residues. Looked up from germline, CDR1 is SGHTA and CDR2 is FQGNSA. The CDR3 DNA follows: TGTGCCAGCAGCTTAGCAGAGGACACTGAAGCTTTCTTT. This sequence encodes CASSLAEDTEAFF. Filled out from reference TRBV7-2 and TRBJ1-1, the complete variable domain reads GAGVSQSPSNKVTEKGKDVELRCDPISGHTALYWYRQSLGQGLEFLIYFQGNSAPDKSGLPSDRFSAERTGGSVSTLTIQRTQQEDSAVYLCASSLAEDTEAFFGQGTRLTVV.

The gene calls are TRBV18 and TRBJ1-2; 7 nucleotides line up with TRBD1. V trimming: 4 bases; J trimming: 6 bases; junction bases outside the gene matches: 8. CDR1 and CDR2 (germline): KGHSH, LQKENI. The CDR3 runs 14 residues. Here the CDR3 reads CASSRGQPSDGYTF. CDR3 coding DNA: TGTGCCAGCTCACGGGGACAGCCCTCGGATGGCTACACCTTC.

V usage is TRBV6-6 and J usage is TRBJ2-5; D may be TRBD2 (6 bases). Germline-derived CDR1 and CDR2 are MNHNY and SVGAGI (reference sequence). The CDR3 loop spans 16 amino acids. Between the trimmed V and J ends, which lost 6 bases and 3 bases, there was a span of 20 bases. In nucleotides, the CDR3 is TGTGCCAGCAGACCCAACTTGCGGGGTGGTGAAGAGACCCAGTACTTC. It encodes CASRPNLRGGEETQYF.

Only a few counts were recorded for this clone. The chain carries TRBV4-1 and TRBJ2-1, with TRBD2 identical over 7 bases. The CDR3 is made up of 15 amino acids. Trimming took 1 base from V and 7 from J; bases not matched to a gene: 7. Germline assignment: CDR1 MGHRA and CDR2 YSYEKL. The DNA for the CDR3 is TGCGCCAGCAGCCAAGGGACTAGGGCACCTAATGAGCAGTTCTTC. It codes for CASSQGTRAPNEQFF.

This clone was picked up one time. V gene TRBV5-1 combines with J gene TRBJ1-1; D remains unclear. The germline V and J ends were trimmed by 0 bases and 4 bases, with 10 bases remaining between them. Germline V gene data show CDR1 as SGHRS and CDR2 as YFSETQ. The CDR3 extends over 14 amino acids. The CDR3 DNA reads as TGCGCCAGCAGCTTGGGCGGGGATGGCACTGAAGCTTTCTTT. Translation gives CASSLGGDGTEAFF. The full variable domain, its missing parts supplied by reference TRBV5-1 and TRBJ1-1, is KAGVTQTPRYLIKTRGQQVTLSCSPISGHRSVSWYQQTPGQGLQFLFEYFSETQRNKGNFPGRFSGRQFSNSRSEMNVSTLELGDSALYLCASSLGGDGTEAFFGQGTRLTVV.

V usage is TRBV7-2 and J usage is TRBJ1-1; 11 bases fit TRBD1. Looked up from germline, CDR1 is SGHTA and CDR2 is FQGNSA. The V gene end was trimmed by 5 bases and the J gene end by 6 bases; junction bases not matched to a gene: 8. The length of the CDR3 is 15 residues. CDR3 sequence reads: CASSPQGQGAAEAFF. In DNA, the CDR3 is TGTGCCAGCAGCCCCCAAGGACAGGGGGCCGCTGAAGCTTTCTTT.

In its sample, this clone was seen once. The CDR3 sequence: CASSSGTGSNQPQHF. DNA of the CDR3: TGTGCCAGCAGCTCCGGGACAGGCTCCAATCAGCCCCAGCATTTT. The rearrangement uses TRBV11-2 and TRBJ1-5; TRBD1 matches 8 bases. The trim removed 4 bases at V and 3 bases at J, leaving 5 bases unmatched. The germline V gene encodes CDR1 SGHAT and CDR2 FQNNGV. The CDR3 is made up of 15 amino acids.

The CDR3 bases are TGCGCCAGCAGCTTGGTTGGCAGGGGAGGGAGTGAGCAGTTCTTC. Its protein is CASSLVGRGGSEQFF. This sequence joins TRBV5-1 and TRBJ2-1; tentative D call: TRBD2 (7 bases). Germline CDR1 is SGHRS and CDR2 is YFSETQ. V was pared by 0 bases and J by 9 bases, with 16 bases between. The CDR3 covers 15 residues.